This passage covers 29 T cell receptor beta chains from one sample sequenced in a study of CD8 T cells in ankylosing spondylitis. TCRdb used MiXCR to reprocess the 5' RACE reads, holding one entry per CDR3 protein. The sample includes more than 150,000 distinct CDR3 sequences, 10% to 15% of them seen just once. The sample taken for sequencing was blood, either unsorted or a sorted T cell fraction (not recorded which). The receptors originated from a female donor with ankylosing spondylitis or in good health (not recorded which).

Only a few counts were recorded for this clonotype. The CDR3 DNA reads TGTGCCAGCAGCTTACGTTTATTGAATCGGGCTCCAACGCAGTATTTT. Amino acids: CASSLRLLNRAPTQYF. V and J are TRBV7-3 and TRBJ2-3; no clear D. The V and J ends lost 2 bases and 9 bases respectively, with 21 bases between them. The V gene's germline CDR1 is SGHTA and CDR2 FQGTGA. CDR3 size: 16 residues.

The CDR3 is CASSRGQATGDTIYF. For the CDR3, the DNA is TGTGCCAGCAGCCGCGGACAGGCCACCGGGGACACCATATATTTT. This chain links TRBV7-9 with TRBJ1-3; 7 bases align to TRBD1. This CDR3 contains 15 residues. The germline V gene has CDR1 SEHNR and CDR2 FQNEAQ (reference sequence). Trimming cost V 5 bases and J 8 bases; bases outside gene matches: 12.

This clonotype was found a few times. The CDR3 region has the DNA TGCAGTGCTAGAGATCAGGGCCAACTGGGGTCCAAAAACATTCAGTACTTC. Its translation is CSARDQGQLGSKNIQYF. The chain is built from TRBV20-1 and TRBJ2-4; a weak D match, TRBD1 (5 bases). The CDR3 sequence is 17 residues long. The germline V gene encodes CDR1 DFQATT and CDR2 SNEGSKA (reference sequence). V shed 0 bases and J shed 2 bases, with 17 bases lying between them.

This chain joins TRBV7-9 and TRBJ2-1; 9 bases align to TRBD1. The ends lost 2 bases at V and 7 bases at J; junction bases unmatched: 6. Germline CDR1 is SEHNR and CDR2 is FQNEAQ (reference sequence). The CDR3 runs 15 residues. CDR3 in amino acids: CASSLSGQGRNEQFF. DNA of the CDR3: TGTGCCAGCAGCTTATCGGGACAGGGTAGGAATGAGCAGTTCTTC.

This chain connects TRBV20-1 to TRBJ2-7; D not resolved. The CDR3 sequence is 12 residues long. Trimming shortened V by 3 bases and J by 3 bases, and 9 bases separated the two germline ends. Germline lookup yields CDR1 DFQATT and CDR2 SNEGSKA (reference sequence). The CDR3 sequence is CSARMLGYEQYF. The CDR3 bases are TGCAGTGCTAGGATGTTAGGCTACGAGCAGTACTTC.

Here the CDR3 reads CSATGSVQGKLFF. The CDR3 DNA reads as TGCAGTGCTACGGGTTCCGTACAGGGGAAACTGTTTTTT. The chain combines TRBV20-1 with TRBJ1-4, with TRBD1 matching over 7 bases. There are 13 residues in the CDR3. Germline assignment: CDR1 DFQATT and CDR2 SNEGSKA (reference sequence). Unmatched junction bases numbered 10, after V lost 4 bases and J lost 11 bases.

The chain uses TRBV5-8 and TRBJ1-3; D is ambiguous. Between the trimmed V and J ends, which lost 0 bases and 0 bases, there was a span of 7 bases. This CDR3 spans 15 amino acids. Germline V gene lookup returns CDR1 SGHTS and CDR2 YDEGEE. For the CDR3, the DNA is TGTGCCAGCAGCTTGGAGGGTGCCTCTGGAAACACCATATATTTT. Translated, it gives CASSLEGASGNTIYF.

The J gene is TRBJ2-7, the V gene TRBV10-3; 8 positions agree with TRBD1. Looked up from germline, CDR1 is ENHRY and CDR2 is SYGVKD. This CDR3 is 15 amino acids long. V lost 3 bases to trimming and J lost 1 base; unmatched junction nucleotides: 5. Here the CDR3 DNA reads TGTGCCATCAGTGATGACAGGGGAGGATCCTACGAGCAGTACTTC. It translates to CAISDDRGGSYEQYF.

In its sample, this clonotype was seen many times. The V call is TRBV24-1, the J call TRBJ2-3; TRBD2 aligns across 12 bases. The CDR3 is 16 residues long. Germline V gene sequence: CDR1 KGHDR, CDR2 SFDVKD. The V segment lost 3 bases and the J segment 5 bases; nucleotides outside the gene matches: 5. CDR3 protein: CATSDPSGRARDTQYF. The DNA for the CDR3 is TGTGCCACCAGTGATCCTAGCGGGAGGGCAAGAGATACGCAGTATTTT.

This clonotype was observed a handful of times. The chain is built from TRBV5-1 and TRBJ2-5; TRBD2 agrees at 8 bases. CDR3 length equals 13 residues. Losses at the gene ends were 6 bases for V and 4 bases for J; bases not matched to a gene: 5. Germline CDR1 and CDR2: SGHRS and YFSETQ. The CDR3 DNA follows: TGCGCCAGCACCCCGGGGGGGGCAGAGACCCAGTACTTC. It specifies CASTPGGAETQYF.

This clonotype has just a few counts. In DNA, the CDR3 is TGCAGTGCTTCCCCTAGCGCCGTTCCCTACGAGCAGTACTTC. Translated: CSASPSAVPYEQYF. The chain carries TRBV20-1 and TRBJ2-7, with D possibly TRBD2 on 6 matching bases. Trimming removed 5 bases at V and 2 bases at J, with 16 bases between. This CDR3 is 14 amino acids long. The V gene's germline CDR1 is DFQATT and CDR2 SNEGSKA (reference sequence).

In its sample, this clonotype was seen a few times. The V and J genes are TRBV27 and TRBJ1-2, with TRBD1 matching 8 bases. This CDR3 has 18 residues. Germline CDR1 is MNHEY and CDR2 is SMNVEV (reference sequence). Losses at the gene ends were 4 bases for V and 0 bases for J; bases not matched to a gene: 13. CDR3 region: CASSSLTTGEIANYGYTF. CDR3 coding DNA: TGTGCCAGCAGTTCCCTCACGACAGGGGAGATAGCTAACTATGGCTACACCTTC.

This clonotype was observed a handful of times. CDR3 region: CASSPSGITDTQYF. The CDR3 DNA is TGTGCCAGCAGTCCCTCAGGCATCACAGATACGCAGTATTTT. This sequence joins TRBV12-3 or TRBV12-4 and TRBJ2-3, with D unclear. The CDR3 length is 14 residues. Trimming stripped 5 bases from V and 2 bases from J, with 11 bases between.

A few counts support this clonotype. The V and J genes are TRBV27 and TRBJ1-3, with D unclear. This CDR3 is 15 amino acids long. Germline CDR1 MNHEY, CDR2 SMNVEV (reference sequence). The V end was cut by 1 base, the J end by 1 base, with 8 bases between. The CDR3 nucleotides are TGTGCCAGCAGTTTATACGCGGGATCTGGAAACACCATATATTTT. Translated, it gives CASSLYAGSGNTIYF.

The table lists this clonotype with many counts. The V gene is TRBV5-4, the J gene TRBJ2-7; maybe TRBD2 (6 bases). V was cut by 4 bases and J by 3 bases, with 14 bases left in between. Germline CDR1 is SGHNT and CDR2 is YYREEE (reference sequence). This CDR3 contains 14 residues. CDR3 loop: CASSNLSGLYEQYF. The DNA for the CDR3 is TGTGCCAGCAGCAACCTTAGCGGACTCTACGAGCAGTACTTC.

This clonotype was counted a few times. The rearrangement joins TRBV13 to TRBJ2-3, with D possibly being TRBD1 (6 bases). Germline loops: CDR1 PRHDT, CDR2 FYEKMQ (reference sequence). The CDR3 has 16 residues. Deletions cut 3 bases from V and 4 bases from J, with 17 bases between. The CDR3 sequence: CASSFRMAPGADTQYF. In DNA, the CDR3 is TGTGCCAGCAGCTTCCGGATGGCGCCAGGGGCAGATACGCAGTATTTT.

This clonotype was detected many times. This rearrangement joins TRBV6-5 to TRBJ1-1; D is unclear. Germline CDR1 and CDR2: MNHEY and SVGAGI. Trimming stripped 0 bases from V and 8 bases from J, with 10 bases between. The CDR3 consists of 13 residues. The DNA of the CDR3 is TGTGCCAGCAGTTACTCGGTTCTGGCAGAAGCTTTCTTT. Its translation is CASSYSVLAEAFF.

As regards this clonotype: The junction shows a germline mismatch at one end, possibly a read error. CDR3: CASSWDSNTEAFF. The CDR3 bases are TGTGCCAGTAGTTGGGACTCGAACACTGAAGCTTTTTTT. J is TRBJ1-1 and V is TRBV19, with D possibly TRBD1 on 5 matching bases. CDR1 is LNHDA, CDR2 SQIVND, per germline (reference sequence). The CDR3 spans 13 residues.

This clonotype was found many times. The genes are TRBV28 and TRBJ2-5; D remains unclear. The CDR3 contains 14 residues. Trimming took off 5 bases at V and 4 bases at J, with 14 bases between the two ends. Germline CDR1 reads MDHEN; CDR2 reads SYDVKM. Written as DNA, the CDR3 is TGTGCCAGCAGTCCATACCAGCGTACAGAGACCCAGTACTTC. It yields the protein CASSPYQRTETQYF.

This clonotype has more than one count but fewer than ten. The chain joins TRBV4-3 to TRBJ1-2, with 8 positions matching TRBD1. The CDR3 covers 17 residues. Looked up from germline, CDR1 is LGHNA and CDR2 is YSLEER. Losses at the gene ends were 1 base for V and 2 bases for J; bases not matched to a gene: 9. The DNA for the CDR3 is TGCGCCAGCAGCCAAGTCCGGGGGGCAGGGGGCAACTATGGCTACACCTTC. It yields the protein CASSQVRGAGGNYGYTF.

In its sample, this clonotype was seen many times. J is TRBJ2-1 and V is TRBV11-3; D ambiguous. V was cut by 4 bases and J by 4 bases, with 5 bases left in between. The CDR3 sequence is 12 residues long. Germline CDR1 reads SGHNT; CDR2 reads YENEEA. CDR3 DNA: TGTGCCAGCAGCTCCCGGTACAATGAGCAGTTCTTC. This sequence encodes CASSSRYNEQFF.

This clonotype was detected only a few times. The chain employs TRBV6-2 or TRBV6-3 and TRBJ1-2; D not resolved. CDR1 MNHEY and CDR2 SVGEGT come from the germline V gene. The CDR3 is 11 amino acids. V lost 5 bases and J 3 bases, leaving 4 bases between the germline ends. The CDR3 bases are TGTGCCAGCAGTGGGGACTATGGCTACACCTTC. Translation gives CASSGDYGYTF.

This clonotype was picked up many times. The rearrangement links TRBV7-9 to TRBJ2-2; TRBD1 might be the D (6 bases). V lost 2 bases to trimming and J lost 6 bases, with 13 bases between them. The CDR3 spans 15 residues. Germline CDR1 and CDR2: SEHNR and FQNEAQ (reference sequence). CDR3 loop: CASSLLRQAAGELFF. Here the CDR3 DNA reads TGTGCCAGCAGCTTACTCAGACAGGCCGCCGGGGAGCTGTTTTTT.

This clonotype was seen many times. The rearrangement joins TRBV24-1 to TRBJ2-1; 7 bases are a match to TRBD1. The V gene's germline CDR1 is KGHDR and CDR2 SFDVKD. The CDR3 is 12 amino acids. V trimming: 9 bases; J trimming: 2 bases; junction bases outside the gene matches: 0. This chain's CDR3 is CATGTAYNEQFF. The DNA for the CDR3 is TGTGCCACCGGGACAGCCTACAATGAGCAGTTCTTC.

This clonotype appeared many times. The chain has TRBV20-1 and TRBJ2-7; 7 bases map to TRBD2. Germline CDR1 reads DFQATT; CDR2 reads SNEGSKA (reference sequence). The CDR3 has 16 amino acids. Unmatched junction bases numbered 13, after V lost 4 bases and J lost 1 base. CDR3 sequence: CSATEWGGRSSYEQYF. For the CDR3, the DNA is TGCAGTGCTACTGAGTGGGGCGGGAGATCGTCCTACGAGCAGTACTTC.

Remarks on this clonotype: A much larger clone is a single base away; this may be a read error. This chain's CDR3 is CASSFSALFSEQFF. CDR3 sequence (DNA): TGTGCCAGCAGTTTCAGCGCTCTGTTCAGTGAGCAGTTCTTC. The chain is built from TRBV12-3 or TRBV12-4 and TRBJ2-1; no clear D. Trimming removed 3 bases at V and 9 bases at J, with 15 bases between. The CDR3 sequence is 14 residues long.

This clonotype was observed many times. J is TRBJ1-5 and V is TRBV10-3; tentatively, D is TRBD1 (5 bases). Trimming removed 10 bases at V and 3 bases at J, with 13 bases between. The CDR3 has 13 amino acids. Per the germline V gene, CDR1 is ENHRY and CDR2 is SYGVKD. CDR3 in amino acids: CATDDRNNQPQHF. CDR3 nucleotide sequence: TGTGCCACTGACGACAGAAACAATCAGCCCCAGCATTTT.

This clonotype was picked up many times. The rearrangement uses TRBV6-5 and TRBJ2-6; D possibly corresponds to TRBD2 (6 bases). Germline V gives CDR1 MNHEY, CDR2 SVGAGI. The V end lost 0 bases, the J end lost 0 bases, and 12 bases lay between the germline ends. The CDR3 has 18 amino acids. The CDR3, as DNA: TGTGCCAGCAGTTACTCATCTAGCGTCTCCTCTGGGGCCAACGTCCTGACTTTC. Translated: CASSYSSSVSSGANVLTF.

This clonotype was counted many times. The chain has TRBV24-1 and TRBJ1-5, with a tentative D call TRBD1 (6 bases). The CDR3 spans 14 residues. Germline V lookup: CDR1 KGHDR, CDR2 SFDVKD. Trimming took 4 bases from V and 5 from J, leaving 11 bases between them. Here the CDR3 reads CATSDIQGDQPQHF. The CDR3 DNA follows: TGTGCCACCAGTGACATACAGGGAGATCAGCCCCAGCATTTT.